Listed here are 10 T cell receptor beta chains from one sample, sequenced in a study of cytomegalovirus exposure and HLA in healthy donors. Use of 60 Vbeta and 13 Jbeta primers characterized the PCR. Data came from immunoSEQ multiplex PCR; TCRdb stores just in-frame clones and leaves some out. Among about 83,000 clones listed, approximately 80% were seen once. Sequencing was carried out using PBMCs. The receptors were gathered from a woman aged 30 to 39 in good health and CMV-seronegative.

The J gene is TRBJ1-1, the V gene TRBV6-5; 8 bases align to TRBD1. The CDR3 loop spans 12 amino acids. With V trimmed by 2 bases and J by 12 bases, 5 bases remained unmatched. Germline CDR1 MNHEY, CDR2 SVGAGI. The CDR3 loop reads CASSYRQGISFF. As DNA, the CDR3 is TGTGCCAGCAGTTACAGACAGGGGATCTCTTTCTTT.

The chain carries TRBV7-6 and TRBJ2-7; 9 bases map to TRBD2. This CDR3 has 16 amino acids. CDR1 and CDR2 (germline): SGHVS, FNYEAQ. Trimming cost V 5 bases and J 2 bases; bases outside gene matches: 10. CDR3 sequence: CASSKAPAGGTYEQYF. Here the CDR3 DNA reads TGTGCCAGCAGCAAAGCCCCAGCGGGAGGAACCTACGAGCAGTACTTC.

In this sample, this clone turned up a few times. V and J are TRBV18 and TRBJ2-7; 7 nucleotides line up with TRBD2. CDR3 length equals 15 residues. CDR1 and CDR2 from the germline V gene are KGHSH and LQKENI. The V gene end was trimmed by 2 bases and the J gene end by 3 bases; junction bases not matched to a gene: 7. The CDR3 protein is CASSPSSGGHYEQYF. The CDR3 DNA reads TGTGCCAGCTCACCATCTAGCGGAGGCCACTACGAGCAGTACTTC.

This clone was counted a single time. The chain employs TRBV9 and TRBJ1-6, with 8 bases matching TRBD1. The CDR3 totals 15 residues. Germline V gene sequence: CDR1 SGDLS, CDR2 YYNGEE. V shed 0 bases and J 6 bases; nucleotides not matched to a gene: 2. CDR3 DNA sequence: TGTGCCAGCAGCGTAGGACAGGGGCTTAATTCACCCCTCCACTTT. Translation: CASSVGQGLNSPLHF. The full variable domain, with the rest looked up from reference TRBV9 and TRBJ1-6, is DSGVTQTPKHLITATGQRVTLRCSPRSGDLSVYWYQQSLDQGLQFLIQYYNGEERAKGNILERFSAQQFPDLHSELNLSSLELGDSALYFCASSVGQGLNSPLHFGNGTRLTVT.

The V call is TRBV5-1, the J call TRBJ1-6; the D is unclear. Per germline, CDR1 SGHRS and CDR2 YFSETQ. The germline V and J ends were trimmed by 0 bases and 0 bases, with 13 bases remaining between them. The CDR3 is 18 residues long. The CDR3 region is CASSLEIMGSSYNSPLHF. CDR3 nucleotide sequence: TGCGCCAGCAGCTTGGAAATCATGGGGAGCTCCTATAATTCACCCCTCCACTTT.

V is TRBV5-1 and J is TRBJ2-7; 11 bases map to TRBD2. The CDR3 has 17 amino acids. Germline CDR1 reads SGHRS; CDR2 reads YFSETQ. V shed 0 bases, J shed 0 bases, and the junction held 5 bases outside the gene matches. CDR3 residues: CASSLGVAGGSSYEQYF. DNA for the CDR3: TGCGCCAGCAGCTTGGGGGTAGCGGGAGGGAGCTCCTACGAGCAGTACTTC.

This clone occurred a few times. The CDR3 nucleotides read TGTGCCACCAGCAGAGGGTTGGGGGGAGATGAGCAGTTCTTC. It specifies CATSRGLGGDEQFF. This chain joins TRBV15 and TRBJ2-1, with D possibly TRBD2 on 6 matching bases. In germline, CDR1 is LNHNV, CDR2 YYDKDF (reference sequence). V dropped 1 base and J dropped 8 bases, with 12 bases sitting between them. This CDR3 region has 14 residues.

J is TRBJ1-4 and V is TRBV14; possibly TRBD1 for D (6 bases). CDR1 and CDR2 from the germline V gene are SGHDN and FVKESK. V lost 4 bases and J lost 7, with 25 bases in between. The CDR3 spans 18 residues. CDR3 in amino acids: CASSPPPTGPQSGEKLFF. In nucleotides, the CDR3 is TGTGCCAGCAGCCCACCCCCGACAGGACCCCAGTCGGGTGAAAAACTGTTTTTT.

The rearrangement joins TRBV7-9 to TRBJ2-6; TRBD1 matches 10 bases. Germline V gene data show CDR1 as SEHNR and CDR2 as FQNEAQ (reference sequence). V was clipped by 5 bases and J by 0 bases; unmatched bases: 10. This CDR3 is built from 19 residues. The CDR3 DNA follows: TGTGCCAGCAGCAAAGGAAGACAGGGGGCCTTCTCTGGGGCCAACGTCCTGACTTTC. This sequence encodes CASSKGRQGAFSGANVLTF.

The V gene is TRBV7-3, the J gene TRBJ1-1; no firm D call. The CDR3 is 13 amino acids. With 3 bases removed from V and 4 bases from J, the gap between germline ends came to 9 bases. The germline V gene has CDR1 SGHTA and CDR2 FQGTGA. Here the CDR3 reads CASSLRRGTEAFF. The DNA of the CDR3 is TGTGCCAGCAGCTTGAGGCGGGGCACTGAAGCTTTCTTT.